The entry below describes one TCR beta chain. What this receptor recognizes is not known. No per-base quality is available; no much larger clone lies one base away. Sorted unstimulated T cells and proliferating T cells recovered from mixed lymphocyte reactions were subjected to TCRbeta CDR3 sequencing. Fresh whole blood from fewer than 11 HLA-typed healthy donors was used to isolate PBMCs. Unstimulated CD4+ regulatory T cells were FACS-sorted to map the origin of alloreactive clones. The CDR3 numbers 16 residues from cysteine through phenylalanine. Left in the record is the CDR3 DNA by itself, 48 bases read in frame from the first base. Trimming removed 1 base from V and 0 bases from J, leaving 10 bases between the germline ends. Looking up the germline V gene yields CDR1 SGHDN and CDR2 FVKESK. Library creation used the immunoSEQ multiplex PCR assay. Each sample had some 94,000 TCR templates assayed by the deep sequencing platform. Genomic DNA extracted from sorted T cells was the material used for TCRbeta CDR3 sequencing. The published analysis was carried out like this. Clonal analysis of TCRbeta CDR3 data was done in the R programming language. Comparing unstimulated samples against CFSE-low samples taken after the reaction was how alloreactive CD4+ and CD8+ clones were defined. Regulatory or non-regulatory origin was assigned to alloreactive CD4+ clones by matching of sequences to sorted unstimulated Treg and non-Treg repertoires. In its TCRdb copy, this immuneACCESS table keeps in-frame sequences only and misses some clones. Where compared with another copy, unresolved V genes explain less than half of these, and the others have no known cause. D and trimming were read from the DNA, whereas the V and J calls and clone size are those reported in that table. The sample includes some 97,000 clones, with roughly 94% observed a single time. The top ten constitute approximately 0.61% of the sample.

The data belong to a study of siplizumab effects on memory and regulatory T cells (dated by TCRdb to between 2018 and 2020). Notes on the research overall: The effect of the anti-CD2 antibody siplizumab on alloreactive T-cell subsets was examined in allogeneic mixed lymphocyte reactions constructed from human PBMCs. What the authors observed across the whole study: In reactions with siplizumab, an average of roughly 70% of mappable alloreactive CD4+ clones were Treg-derived, compared with 25% to 30% in control reactions. Whether proliferating Tregs from siplizumab cultures were suppressive was not functionally confirmed. The cumulative frequency of alloreactive sequences traceable to unstimulated CD4+ memory T cells was significantly reduced by siplizumab. For roughly 80-96% of proliferating CD4+ or CD8+ clones, no naive or memory phenotype could be assigned. Because sequences below about 10^-5 frequency were poorly captured, only a minor fraction of alloreactive clones could be mapped to unstimulated subsets. Compared with memory T cells, unstimulated naive T cells appeared more diverse, and naive cells seemed to make a substantial contribution to the alloresponse.

The chain joins TRBV14 to TRBJ1-3, with the D gene not confidently named. The clonotype originates from a human donor in good health. Sequences were obtained from Tregs sorted from blood. For the CDR3, the sequence is CASSQGMASSGNTIYF. The sequence in DNA is TGTGCCAGCAGCCAAGGGATGGCCAGCTCTGGAAACACCATATATTTT.